Below, one T cell receptor (beta chain) is given with its context. The antigen is undetermined. This sample is part of a study of cytomegalovirus exposure and HLA in healthy donors. General study points: The listing of 160 or so TCR beta chains classed them as cytomegalovirus-associated.

PCR involved 60 Vbeta and 13 Jbeta primers. The method was immunoSEQ multiplex PCR; TCRdb's version includes in-frame clones alone and lacks a portion of them. The data show 95,000 to 150,000 clones, roughly 15% seen once. The sequence derives from a woman aged 18-29 years in good health and CMV-seronegative. Sequencing was carried out using PBMCs.

The CDR3 sequence: CASRGARGRGQPQHF. In DNA, the CDR3 is TGTGCCAGTCGTGGGGCCAGGGGAAGAGGACAGCCCCAGCATTTT. The chain carries TRBV19 and TRBJ1-5; TRBD1 is a possible D gene (6 bases). Trimming took 8 bases from V and 7 from J, leaving 21 bases between them. The germline CDR1 and CDR2 sequences are LNHDA and SQIVND (reference sequence). This CDR3 spans 15 amino acids. The full variable domain, with the rest looked up from reference TRBV19 and TRBJ1-5, is DGGITQSPKYLFRKEGQNVTLSCEQNLNHDAMYWYRQDPGQGLRLIYYSQIVNDFQKGDIAEGYSVSREKKESFPLTVTSAQKNPTAFYLCASRGARGRGQPQHFGDGTRLSIL.